The next 24 T cell receptor beta chains were all read from a single sample in a study of graft-versus-host responses after intestinal transplantation. TCRdb's copy holds only in-frame clones and misses some; the assay was immunoSEQ multiplex PCR. The sample yields more than 65,000 clones, approximately 94% seen once. These receptors have no identified antigens. Sequencing was performed on unstimulated CD8+ T cells sorted from spleen or lymph node cells, taken before intestinal transplant. These receptors all come from a human donor who received an intestinal transplant.

The chain is built from TRBV30 and TRBJ1-2; possible D gene TRBD1, 5 bases. Trimming took 2 bases from V and 4 from J, leaving 17 bases between them. The CDR3 loop spans 15 amino acids. Germline lookup yields CDR1 GTSNPN and CDR2 SVGIG (reference sequence). CDR3 loop: CAWSPAGPLVYGYTF. In DNA form, the CDR3 reads TGTGCCTGGAGTCCCGCGGGGCCATTGGTCTATGGCTACACCTTC.

The rearrangement joins TRBV6-5 to TRBJ2-1, with 10 bases lining up with TRBD1. Looked up from germline, CDR1 is MNHEY and CDR2 is SVGAGI. With V trimmed by 2 bases and J by 7 bases, 5 bases remained unmatched. The CDR3 consists of 15 residues. The CDR3 here is CASSYLDRGQNEQFF. CDR3 in DNA: TGTGCCAGCAGTTACCTCGACAGGGGGCAGAATGAGCAGTTCTTC.

The genes are TRBV5-1 and TRBJ1-6, with D perhaps matching TRBD1 (5 bases). Germline lookup yields CDR1 SGHRS and CDR2 YFSETQ. The CDR3 is made up of 17 amino acids. Deletions cut 2 bases from V and 5 bases from J, with 17 bases between. The CDR3 spells CASSFFGGVGDNSPLHF. CDR3 coding DNA: TGCGCCAGCAGCTTCTTCGGGGGTGTCGGCGATAATTCACCCCTCCACTTT.

The V gene is TRBV7-9, the J gene TRBJ1-1; 9 bases match TRBD1. The V gene's germline CDR1 is SEHNR and CDR2 FQNEAQ (reference sequence). CDR3 size: 15 residues. V dropped 5 bases and J dropped 3; count of bases not matched to a gene: 7. CDR3 amino acids: CASSHTGDRDTEAFF. CDR3 in DNA: TGTGCCAGCAGCCATACAGGGGACAGGGACACTGAAGCTTTCTTT.

The J gene is TRBJ2-1, the V gene TRBV27, with 9 bases fitting TRBD1. Per the germline V gene, CDR1 is MNHEY and CDR2 is SMNVEV (reference sequence). This CDR3 has 13 amino acids. The trim removed 5 bases at V and 15 bases at J, leaving 11 bases unmatched. The CDR3 DNA sequence: TGTGCCAGCAGTCCGGGGACAGGGAGGGTACCGTTCTTC. Amino acids: CASSPGTGRVPFF.

The chain joins TRBV2 to TRBJ2-3; D gene unclear. Trimming pared 6 bases from V and 6 bases from J, leaving 7 bases between. The CDR3 runs 11 residues. Germline V gene sequence: CDR1 SNHLY, CDR2 FYNNEI. Here the CDR3 reads CASRSLDTQYF. CDR3 bases: TGTGCCAGCAGGTCATTGGATACGCAGTATTTT.

V is TRBV15 and J is TRBJ2-3, with D uncertain. Germline V gene data show CDR1 as LNHNV and CDR2 as YYDKDF (reference sequence). Trimming left V 0 bases short and J 2 bases short, with 12 bases between. The CDR3 runs 16 residues. The CDR3 sequence: CATSRDVGALTDTQYF. In nucleotides, the CDR3 is TGTGCCACCAGCAGAGACGTTGGCGCCCTCACAGATACGCAGTATTTT.

The chain combines TRBV5-4 with TRBJ2-1; the match to TRBD2 covers 7 bases. This CDR3 is built from 16 residues. Trimming cost V 0 bases and J 3 bases; bases outside gene matches: 6. The germline V gene has CDR1 SGHNT and CDR2 YYREEE (reference sequence). CDR3 DNA sequence: TGTGCCAGCAGCTTGGCCAAAACTAGCGACTACAATGAGCAGTTCTTC. It yields the protein CASSLAKTSDYNEQFF.

The rearrangement links TRBV7-9 to TRBJ1-5; D remains unclear. V was pared by 5 bases and J by 1 base, with 6 bases between. Germline loops: CDR1 SEHNR, CDR2 FQNEAQ (reference sequence). The CDR3 consists of 13 residues. CDR3 in amino acids: CASSQTSNQPQHF. The CDR3 DNA reads as TGTGCCAGCAGCCAAACGAGCAATCAGCCCCAGCATTTT.

CDR3 nucleotide sequence: TGCAGCGCCACGAGTGGCGGTTACTCTGGAAACACCATATATTTT. It codes for CSATSGGYSGNTIYF. The chain employs TRBV29-1 and TRBJ1-3; D is uncertain. This CDR3 comprises 15 residues. The V gene lost 7 bases and the J gene lost 0 bases, with 16 bases spanning the gap. CDR1 is SQVTM and CDR2 is ANQGSEA in the germline V gene. Variable domain in full (rest from reference TRBV29-1 and TRBJ1-3): SAVISQKPSRDICQRGTSLTIQCQVDSQVTMMFWYRQQPGQSLTLIATANQGSEATYESGFVIDKFPISRPNLTFSTLTVSNMSPEDSSIYLCSATSGGYSGNTIYFGEGSWLTVV.

The table lists this clone with a count of one. The chain joins TRBV10-3 to TRBJ2-1, with 7 bases fitting TRBD2. The germline V gene encodes CDR1 ENHRY and CDR2 SYGVKD. Trimming at V came to 11 bases and at J to 3 bases, leaving 10 bases not matched to a gene. This CDR3 is 14 amino acids long. DNA for the CDR3: TGTGCCGGGGCGGGGGTCCTGGGCTACAATGAGCAGTTCTTC. It translates to CAGAGVLGYNEQFF.

The CDR3 is CASSDPNTEAFF. In DNA, the CDR3 is TGCGCCAGCAGTGATCCGAACACTGAAGCTTTCTTT. The chain combines TRBV10-2 with TRBJ1-1; D not certain. The V and J ends lost 3 bases and 1 base respectively, with 3 bases between them. This CDR3 has 12 amino acids. Per the germline V gene, CDR1 is WSHSY and CDR2 is SAAADI.

The chain has TRBV19 and TRBJ2-1; no clear D gene. This CDR3 is 13 amino acids long. V dropped 2 bases and J dropped 6 bases, with 8 bases sitting between them. The germline gives CDR1 LNHDA, CDR2 SQIVND (reference sequence). CDR3 nucleotide sequence: TGTGCCAGTAGTATAATTGAAGCCAATGAGCAGTTCTTC. Amino acid sequence: CASSIIEANEQFF.

This clone was observed once. V is TRBV28 and J is TRBJ2-1; D is ambiguous. This CDR3 comprises 12 residues. Germline values: CDR1 MDHEN, CDR2 SYDVKM. The germline V and J ends were trimmed by 6 bases and 5 bases, with 8 bases remaining between them. Here the CDR3 reads CASRPTDNEQFF. CDR3 sequence (DNA): TGTGCCAGCAGGCCAACGGACAATGAGCAGTTCTTC.

The gene calls are TRBV7-6 and TRBJ2-3; the match to TRBD2 covers 11 bases. This CDR3 spans 15 amino acids. Germline CDR1 is SGHVS and CDR2 is FNYEAQ. V lost 5 bases and J lost 1; bases outside the gene matches: 2. The CDR3 nucleotides are TGTGCCAGCAGCGAGACTAGCGGGGGCACAGATACGCAGTATTTT. Amino acid sequence: CASSETSGGTDTQYF.

The CDR3 reads CASSRHLVYEQYF. In nucleotides, the CDR3 is TGTGCCAGCAGCCGACATCTTGTCTACGAGCAGTACTTC. V usage is TRBV7-9 and J usage is TRBJ2-7; unclear D gene. V shed 5 bases and J shed 3 bases, with 11 bases lying between them. Germline CDR1 and CDR2: SEHNR and FQNEAQ (reference sequence). The CDR3 has 13 amino acids.

The chain recombines TRBV27 with TRBJ1-5, with D unclear. V was pared by 1 base and J by 1 base, with 2 bases between. Germline CDR1 reads MNHEY; CDR2 reads SMNVEV (reference sequence). There are 13 residues in the CDR3. CDR3 amino acids: CASSLLSNQPQHF. CDR3 nucleotide sequence: TGTGCCAGCAGTTTATTAAGCAATCAGCCCCAGCATTTT.

For the CDR3, the DNA is TGTGCTGGACAGAACACTGAAGCTTTCTTT. As protein: CAGQNTEAFF. This chain joins TRBV30 and TRBJ1-1, with D perhaps matching TRBD1 (5 bases). The CDR3 has 10 amino acids. The germline CDR1 and CDR2 sequences are GTSNPN and SVGIG (reference sequence). Based on the CDR3 plus reference TRBV30 and TRBJ1-1, the full variable domain is SQTIHQWPATLVQPVGSPLSLECTVEGTSNPNLYWYRQAAGRGLQLLFYSVGIGQISSEVPQNLSASRPQDRQFILSSKKLLLSDSGFYLCAGQNTEAFFGQGTRLTVV.

This clone was seen once. The V gene is TRBV14, the J gene TRBJ2-7; possibly TRBD1 for D (6 bases). Germline CDR1 SGHDN, CDR2 FVKESK. Between the trimmed V and J ends, which lost 0 bases and 2 bases, there was a span of 14 bases. CDR3 size: 16 residues. The CDR3 coding sequence is TGTGCCAGCAGCCAAGATAGGGAAACAGGGCCCTACGAGCAGTACTTC. It encodes CASSQDRETGPYEQYF.

The genes are TRBV27 and TRBJ2-1, with D tentatively TRBD1 or TRBD2 (6 bases each). Trimming stripped 2 bases from V and 8 bases from J, with 13 bases between. The CDR3 spans 14 residues. Germline lookup yields CDR1 MNHEY and CDR2 SMNVEV (reference sequence). The CDR3 reads CASSLRGGGYEQFF. CDR3 in DNA: TGTGCCAGCAGTTTAAGAGGGGGAGGCTATGAGCAGTTCTTC.

The chain recombines TRBV6-5 with TRBJ2-1; 7 nucleotides align to TRBD1. J was trimmed by 6 bases and V by 2 bases; bases with no gene match: 1. Per germline, CDR1 MNHEY and CDR2 SVGAGI. The length of the CDR3 is 13 residues. CDR3 sequence (DNA): TGTGCCAGCAGTTACGGACAGGCCAATGAGCAGTTCTTC. This translates into CASSYGQANEQFF.

This chain joins TRBV4-1 and TRBJ2-1; 8 nucleotides match TRBD1. The CDR3 is 16 residues long. Germline V gene sequence: CDR1 MGHRA, CDR2 YSYEKL. Trimming took 6 bases from V and 1 from J; bases not matched to a gene: 8. This CDR3 is CASRDDRGGSYNEQFF. In DNA form, the CDR3 reads TGCGCCAGCAGGGATGACAGGGGTGGGTCCTACAATGAGCAGTTCTTC.

As to this clone: Other nucleotide sequences in the sample specify the same CDR3. V gene TRBV27 combines with J gene TRBJ2-1; TRBD2 is a possible D gene (5 bases). Germline V gene sequence: CDR1 MNHEY, CDR2 SMNVEV (reference sequence). With 0 bases removed from V and 5 bases from J, the gap between germline ends came to 5 bases. This CDR3 comprises 13 residues. CDR3 amino acids: CASSLSGNNEQFF. The CDR3 nucleotides read TGTGCCAGCAGTTTATCCGGGAACAATGAGCAGTTCTTC.

J is TRBJ2-1 and V is TRBV7-6, with no clear D. The germline CDR1 and CDR2 sequences are SGHVS and FNYEAQ. The CDR3 contains 13 residues. V was pared by 1 base and J by 4 bases, with 5 bases between. The CDR3 DNA sequence: TGTGCCAGCAGCTTAGGGTGGTACAATGAGCAGTTCTTC. This gives the protein CASSLGWYNEQFF.